This entry describes one T cell receptor beta chain. The antigen is unknown. The source of the sample is a study of shared clonotypes between healthy human individuals. Only CD45RO-negative cells positively selected for CCR7 counted as naive CD8 cells, so terminally differentiated effector memory CD45RA+ cells were excluded. Donors were Caucasian adults residing in Nashville, Tennessee, USA. Findings and limits, study-wide: Among four donors, about 4.6% of naive CD4 clonotypes were found in common.

The CDR3 runs to 12 residues. V lost 4 bases and J lost 5, with 9 bases in between. CDR1 and CDR2 (germline): SGDLS, YYNGEE. The data were produced by immunoSEQ multiplex PCR, yet TCRdb's version contains in-frame clones alone and is incomplete. The sample records around 1.9 million clones, 93% being singletons. The origin of this receptor is a man between 18 and 29 years old in good health. Some clones in this sample may be carry-over from other donors' samples. The V and J genes are TRBV9 and TRBJ2-5; D unclear. The specimen sequenced was naive CD8+ T cells from PBMCs. CDR3 bases: TGTGCCAGCAGCCCGCCAACGGAGACCCAGTACTTC. It yields the protein CASSPPTETQYF.